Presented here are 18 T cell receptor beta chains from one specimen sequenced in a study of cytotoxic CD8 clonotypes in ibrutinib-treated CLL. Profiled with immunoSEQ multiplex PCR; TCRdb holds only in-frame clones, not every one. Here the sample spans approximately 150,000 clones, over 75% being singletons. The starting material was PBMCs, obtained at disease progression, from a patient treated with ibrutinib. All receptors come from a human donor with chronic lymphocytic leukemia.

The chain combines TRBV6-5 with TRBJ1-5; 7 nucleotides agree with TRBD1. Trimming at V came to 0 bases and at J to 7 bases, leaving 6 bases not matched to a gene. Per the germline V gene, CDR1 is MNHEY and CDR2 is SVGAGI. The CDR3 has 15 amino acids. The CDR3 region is CASSYSQTGKQPQHF. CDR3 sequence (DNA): TGTGCCAGCAGTTACTCCCAGACAGGGAAACAGCCCCAGCATTTT.

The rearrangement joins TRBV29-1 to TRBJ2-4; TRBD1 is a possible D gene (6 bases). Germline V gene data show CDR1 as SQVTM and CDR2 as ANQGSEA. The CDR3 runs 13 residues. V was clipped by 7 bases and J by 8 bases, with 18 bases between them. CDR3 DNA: TGCAGCGCTAAACAGGGTTGGTCAGACATTCAGTACTTC. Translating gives CSAKQGWSDIQYF.

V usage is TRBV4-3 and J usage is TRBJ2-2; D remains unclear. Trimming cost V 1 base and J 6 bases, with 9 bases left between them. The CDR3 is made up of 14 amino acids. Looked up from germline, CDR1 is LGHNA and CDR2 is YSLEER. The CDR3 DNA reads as TGCGCCAGCAGCCAAGTTGTAGCCCCCGGGGAGCTGTTTTTT. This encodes CASSQVVAPGELFF.

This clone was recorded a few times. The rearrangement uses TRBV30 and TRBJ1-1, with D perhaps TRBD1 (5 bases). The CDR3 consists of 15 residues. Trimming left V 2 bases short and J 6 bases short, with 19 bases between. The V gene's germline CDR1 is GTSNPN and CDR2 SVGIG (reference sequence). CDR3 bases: TGTGCCTGGAGTAAAGCCCAGGGAGATATCGCTGAAGCTTTCTTT. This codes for CAWSKAQGDIAEAFF.

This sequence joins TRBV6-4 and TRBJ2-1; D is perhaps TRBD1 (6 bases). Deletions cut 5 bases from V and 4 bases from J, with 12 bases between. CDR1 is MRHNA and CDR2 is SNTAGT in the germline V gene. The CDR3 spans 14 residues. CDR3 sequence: CASSLNTGYNEQFF. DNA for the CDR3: TGTGCCAGCAGTCTGAACACAGGGTACAATGAGCAGTTCTTC.

The CDR3 loop is CASSLGRDYEQYF. The CDR3 DNA is TGTGCCAGCAGCTTGGGCAGGGACTACGAGCAGTACTTC. V and J are TRBV7-2 and TRBJ2-7; possibly TRBD1 for D (5 bases). Germline CDR1 and CDR2: SGHTA and FQGNSA. The CDR3 sequence is 13 residues long. Trimming took off 3 bases at V and 3 bases at J, with 9 bases between the two ends. The whole variable domain, filled in from reference TRBV7-2 and TRBJ2-7, reads GAGVSQSPSNKVTEKGKDVELRCDPISGHTALYWYRQSLGQGLEFLIYFQGNSAPDKSGLPSDRFSAERTGGSVSTLTIQRTQQEDSAVYLCASSLGRDYEQYFGPGTRLTVT.

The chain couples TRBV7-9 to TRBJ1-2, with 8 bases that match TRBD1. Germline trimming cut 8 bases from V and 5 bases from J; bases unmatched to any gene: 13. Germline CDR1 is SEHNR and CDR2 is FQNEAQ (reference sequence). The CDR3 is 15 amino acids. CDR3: CASGVGQGVGYGYTF. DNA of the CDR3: TGTGCCAGCGGGGTTGGACAGGGTGTAGGATATGGCTACACCTTC.

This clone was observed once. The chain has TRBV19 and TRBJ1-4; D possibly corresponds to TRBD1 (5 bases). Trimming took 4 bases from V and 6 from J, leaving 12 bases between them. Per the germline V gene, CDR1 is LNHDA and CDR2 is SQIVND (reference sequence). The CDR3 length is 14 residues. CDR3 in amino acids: CASSRIRVDEKLFF. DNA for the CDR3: TGTGCCAGTAGTAGGATCAGGGTGGATGAAAAACTGTTTTTT.

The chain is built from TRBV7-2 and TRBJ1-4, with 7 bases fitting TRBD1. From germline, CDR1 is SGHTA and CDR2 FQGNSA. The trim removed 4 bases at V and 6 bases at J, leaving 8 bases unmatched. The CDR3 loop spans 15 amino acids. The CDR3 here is CASSWMTGRYEKLFF. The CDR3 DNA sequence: TGTGCCAGCAGCTGGATGACAGGGAGATATGAAAAACTGTTTTTT.

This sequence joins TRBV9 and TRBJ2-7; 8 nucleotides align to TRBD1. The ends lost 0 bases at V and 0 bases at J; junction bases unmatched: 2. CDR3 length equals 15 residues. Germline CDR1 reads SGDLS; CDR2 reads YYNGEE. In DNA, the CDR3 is TGTGCCAGCAGCGTAGGTCAGGGGGCCTCCTACGAGCAGTACTTC. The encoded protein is CASSVGQGASYEQYF.

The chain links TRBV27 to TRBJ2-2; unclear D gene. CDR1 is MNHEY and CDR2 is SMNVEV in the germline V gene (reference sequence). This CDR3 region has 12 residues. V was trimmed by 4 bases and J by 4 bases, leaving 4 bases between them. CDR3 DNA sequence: TGTGCCAGCAGTTCGCCCACCGGGGAGCTGTTTTTT. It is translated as CASSSPTGELFF.

The CDR3 DNA sequence: TGTGCCAGCAGTTATCGTGGCGATGAGCAGTTCTTC. It translates to CASSYRGDEQFF. This sequence joins TRBV6-5 and TRBJ2-1; unclear D gene. This CDR3 comprises 12 residues. CDR1 is MNHEY and CDR2 is SVGAGI in the germline V gene. Trimming pared 3 bases from V and 8 bases from J, leaving 8 bases between.

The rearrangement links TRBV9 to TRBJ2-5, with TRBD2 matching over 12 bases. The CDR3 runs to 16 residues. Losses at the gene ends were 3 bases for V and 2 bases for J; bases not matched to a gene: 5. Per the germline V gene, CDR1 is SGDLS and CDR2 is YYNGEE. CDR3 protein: CASSASSGRGQETQYF. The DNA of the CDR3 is TGTGCCAGCAGCGCCTCTAGCGGGAGGGGACAAGAGACCCAGTACTTC.

CDR3 DNA sequence: TGTGCCAGCAGCTTCCCGGGCGGGACAGATACGCAGTATTTT. This gives the protein CASSFPGGTDTQYF. The chain uses TRBV9 and TRBJ2-3, with TRBD2 as a possible D gene (5 bases). This CDR3 has 14 amino acids. V lost 4 bases, J lost 3 bases, and 12 bases lay in between. The V gene's germline CDR1 is SGDLS and CDR2 YYNGEE.

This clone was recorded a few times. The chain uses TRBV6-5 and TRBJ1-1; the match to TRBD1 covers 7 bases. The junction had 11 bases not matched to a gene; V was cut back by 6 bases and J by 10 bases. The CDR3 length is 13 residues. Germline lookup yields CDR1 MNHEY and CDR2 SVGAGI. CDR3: CASRPDREWRAFF. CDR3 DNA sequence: TGTGCCAGCAGACCCGACAGGGAGTGGAGAGCTTTCTTT.

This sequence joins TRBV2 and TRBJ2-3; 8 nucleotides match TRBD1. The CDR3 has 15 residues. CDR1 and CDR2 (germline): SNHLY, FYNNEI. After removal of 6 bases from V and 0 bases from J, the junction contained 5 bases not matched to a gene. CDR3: CASRRTGTSTDTQYF. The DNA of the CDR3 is TGTGCCAGCAGAAGGACAGGGACTAGCACAGATACGCAGTATTTT.

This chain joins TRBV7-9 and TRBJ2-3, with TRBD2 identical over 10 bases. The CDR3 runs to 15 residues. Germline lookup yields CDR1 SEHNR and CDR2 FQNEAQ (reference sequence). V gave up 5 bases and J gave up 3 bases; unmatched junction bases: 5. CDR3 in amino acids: CASSPSGSGTDTQYF. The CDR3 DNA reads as TGTGCCAGCAGCCCTAGCGGGAGTGGGACAGATACGCAGTATTTT.

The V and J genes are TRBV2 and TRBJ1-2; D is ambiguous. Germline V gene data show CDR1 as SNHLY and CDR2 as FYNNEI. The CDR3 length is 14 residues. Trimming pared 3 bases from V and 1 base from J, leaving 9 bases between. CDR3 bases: TGTGCCAGCAGTGACCTACGAGGTAACTATGGCTACACCTTC. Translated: CASSDLRGNYGYTF.